Given below is one T cell receptor beta chain in context. The data originate from a study of blood T cell repertoires in COVID-19. Study-level background: Samples taken during acute and convalescent COVID-19 were collected in the United States, Italy and Spain. Nucleic acid was either cDNA or gDNA, and it came from T cells, B-cell-depleted T cells, or PBMCs.

The study drew participants aged about 18 to 95 years from approximately 25 US areas. Original processing notes: Amplifying reference gene primers gave estimates of nucleated cell counts. Clones were sequenced by immunoSEQ multiplex PCR, and TCRdb holds only the in-frame ones, with some missing. V and J calls and clone size are those listed in that table; D and trimming were worked out from the DNA. Of about 400,000 clones listed, around 90% are singletons. The CDR3 consists of 13 residues. Germline V gene sequence: CDR1 SGHDN, CDR2 FVKESK. V was trimmed by 5 bases and J by 7 bases, leaving 11 bases between them.

V usage is TRBV14 and J usage is TRBJ2-2; maybe TRBD1 (6 bases). Sequences were obtained from PBMCs or T cells enriched from blood (not recorded which). The TCR was taken from a woman between 35 and 50 years old with acute COVID-19. CDR3 sequence: CASSANRVGELFF. The CDR3 DNA follows: TGTGCCAGCAGCGCTAACAGGGTCGGGGAGCTGTTTTTT.